Listed below are T cell receptor beta chains from one sample, sequenced in a study of shared clonotypes between healthy human individuals. Profiled with immunoSEQ multiplex PCR; TCRdb holds only in-frame clones, not every one. The table lists hundreds of thousands of clones, around 72% of them singletons. The sequenced material came from memory CD4+ T cells sorted from blood. Receptor source: a woman aged 25-40 years in good health. Each CDR3 is given with its conserved first and last residue. Fields, in order: clone size, D gene, V gene, J gene, CDR3 protein, CDR3 DNA. D genes are given only for firm matches. Clone size, where shown, is once, few, many, or a class for clones that have expanded.

>few|TRBD2|TRBV7-2|TRBJ2-7
CASSLGFPGLVYEQYF
TGTGCCAGCAGCTTAGGGTTCCCGGGACTAGTGTACGAGCAGTACTTC
>-|TRBD1|TRBV25-1|TRBJ2-7
CASSAGAGQGREQYF
TGTGCCAGCAGTGCCGGAGCGGGACAGGGAAGGGAGCAGTACTTC
>-|TRBD1|TRBV28|TRBJ2-2
CASSLGTGSPGELFF
TGTGCCAGCAGTTTGGGGACAGGGTCACCCGGGGAGCTGTTTTTT
>-|-|TRBV6-1|TRBJ1-2
CASRLDYGYTF
TGTGCCAGCCGGTTAGACTATGGCTACACCTTC
>few|TRBD1|TRBV5-1|TRBJ2-3
CASSFGQGPSTDTQYF
TGCGCCAGCAGCTTCGGACAGGGACCTTCCACAGATACGCAGTATTTT
>once|TRBD1|TRBV2|TRBJ2-7
CASSGIGTGVTYEQYF
TGTGCCAGCAGTGGGATCGGGACAGGGGTGACCTACGAGCAGTACTTC
>once|TRBD2|TRBV7-6|TRBJ2-3
CASSLESGTSPGGPDTQYF
TGTGCCAGCAGCTTAGAGTCTGGGACTAGCCCAGGGGGGCCAGATACGCAGTATTTT
>-|TRBD1|TRBV5-1|TRBJ2-2
CASSFSGQDFGELFF
TGCGCCAGCAGCTTCTCGGGACAGGACTTCGGGGAGCTGTTTTTT
>-|-|TRBV18|TRBJ2-6
CASSPAGSGANVLTF
TGTGCCAGCTCACCAGCAGGGTCTGGGGCCAACGTCCTGACTTTC
>-|-|TRBV30|TRBJ2-3
CAWTRGLHTDTQYF
TGTGCCTGGACGAGGGGACTTCACACAGATACGCAGTATTTT
>-|-|TRBV14|TRBJ2-1
CASSPQVTSSYNEQFF
TGTGCCAGCAGCCCTCAAGTGACCAGCTCCTACAATGAGCAGTTCTTC
>few|TRBD1|TRBV18|TRBJ1-1
CASSPGDRGLLNTEAFF
TGTGCCAGCTCCCCCGGGGACAGGGGGCTTCTGAACACTGAAGCTTTCTTT
>-|TRBD2|TRBV28|TRBJ2-2
CASSLAGVATGELFF
TGTGCCAGCAGTTTGGCGGGAGTGGCCACCGGGGAGCTGTTTTTT
>-|-|TRBV2|TRBJ1-1
CASSSLGAVAFF
TGTGCCAGCAGCTCGCTAGGAGCGGTAGCTTTCTTT
>once|-|TRBV4-2|TRBJ2-1
CASSEWDFLTRNEQFF
TGTGCCAGCAGCGAATGGGACTTTCTCACCCGCAATGAGCAGTTCTTC
>-|-|TRBV18|TRBJ2-1
CASSPDRSSYNEQFF
TGTGCCAGCTCACCCGACAGGAGCTCCTACAATGAGCAGTTCTTC
>-|-|TRBV6-6|TRBJ1-2
CASSYGDYGYTF
TGTGCCAGCAGTTACGGGGATTATGGCTACACCTTC
>-|TRBD2|TRBV30|TRBJ2-3
CAWTSGHTDTQYF
TGTGCCTGGACTAGCGGGCACACAGATACGCAGTATTTT